A single sample gave rise to the 21 T cell receptor beta chains below, sequenced in a study of cytomegalovirus exposure and HLA in healthy donors. Vbeta (60) and Jbeta (13) primers were used in the PCR. Some clones are missing from TCRdb's copy, which holds only in-frame ones; the method was immunoSEQ multiplex PCR. Of more than 100,000 clones detected, approximately 60% appear once; the ten largest clones hold 2% to 3%. Sequences were obtained from PBMCs. The receptors derive from a woman aged 40 to 50 in good health and CMV-seronegative.

As regards this clone: Other DNA sequences of this sample code for an identical CDR3. The genes are TRBV6-5 and TRBJ1-1; D is undetermined. CDR3 length: 13 residues. Germline loops: CDR1 MNHEY, CDR2 SVGAGI. V was trimmed by 2 bases and J by 3 bases, leaving 7 bases between them. CDR3 nucleotide sequence: TGTGCCAGCAGTTACGGTCGAGACACTGAAGCTTTCTTT. It is translated as CASSYGRDTEAFF.

The rearrangement links TRBV7-2 to TRBJ2-7; 13 bases map to TRBD2. This CDR3 region has 17 residues. Germline-derived CDR1 and CDR2 are SGHTA and FQGNSA. Trimming removed 3 bases from V and 5 bases from J; junction bases left unmatched: 10. CDR3 nucleotides: TGTGCCAGCAGCTTCCTGCTGACTAGCGGGGGGCCCGACGAGCAGTACTTC. Protein sequence: CASSFLLTSGGPDEQYF. The full variable domain, with the rest looked up from reference TRBV7-2 and TRBJ2-7, is GAGVSQSPSNKVTEKGKDVELRCDPISGHTALYWYRQSLGQGLEFLIYFQGNSAPDKSGLPSDRFSAERTGGSVSTLTIQRTQQEDSAVYLCASSFLLTSGGPDEQYFGPGTRLTVT.

This clone was seen a few times. This CDR3 is CASSFRTGNSPLHF. CDR3 in DNA: TGTGCCAGCAGTTTTCGGACAGGGAATTCACCCCTCCACTTT. V and J are TRBV27 and TRBJ1-6, with 8 bases aligning to TRBD1. This CDR3 is built from 14 residues. CDR1 and CDR2 (germline): MNHEY, SMNVEV (reference sequence). J was trimmed by 7 bases and V by 3 bases; bases with no gene match: 2.

In this sample, this clone turned up once. The genes are TRBV28 and TRBJ2-1; D possibly corresponds to TRBD1 (6 bases). Germline V CDR1 and CDR2: MDHEN, SYDVKM. The ends were cut back, 5 bases at V and 6 bases at J, with 11 bases in the middle. This CDR3 contains 13 residues. The CDR3 bases are TGTGCCAGCAGTCGGACAGAGAGCAATGAGCAGTTCTTC. Amino acid sequence: CASSRTESNEQFF.

The chain combines TRBV6-5 with TRBJ1-1; 8 bases fit TRBD1. The CDR3 has 14 residues. V lost 4 bases to trimming and J lost 2 bases; unmatched junction nucleotides: 3. Germline CDR1 and CDR2: MNHEY and SVGAGI. The CDR3 reads CASSSGTGNTEAFF. The CDR3 DNA reads as TGTGCCAGCAGTTCTGGGACAGGTAACACTGAAGCTTTCTTT.

V and J are TRBV2 and TRBJ2-1; 12 nucleotides line up with TRBD2. The germline V gene has CDR1 SNHLY and CDR2 FYNNEI. The CDR3 is made up of 15 amino acids. J gave up 4 bases and V 8 bases, and 6 bases lay outside the gene matches. The DNA of the CDR3 is TGTGCCAGCCGTCGGACTAGCGGGGAGTACAATGAGCAGTTCTTC. Amino acids: CASRRTSGEYNEQFF. Complete variable domain (other parts from reference TRBV2 and TRBJ2-1): EPEVTQTPSHQVTQMGQEVILRCVPISNHLYFYWYRQILGQKVEFLVSFYNNEISEKSEIFDDQFSVERPDGSNFTLKIRSTKLEDSAMYFCASRRTSGEYNEQFFGPGTRLTVL.

The rearrangement links TRBV27 to TRBJ1-6; D not resolved. Trimming took 7 bases from V and 7 from J, leaving 11 bases between them. CDR3 length: 13 amino acids. CDR1 and CDR2 from the germline V gene are MNHEY and SMNVEV (reference sequence). The CDR3 region has the DNA TGTGCCAGCACCTTCAGGCAGAATTCACCCCTCCACTTT. This translates into CASTFRQNSPLHF.

This clone was counted between two and nine times. The chain combines TRBV7-8 with TRBJ1-2; D may be TRBD1 (5 bases). Germline CDR1 reads SGHVS; CDR2 reads FQNEAQ. The CDR3 runs to 13 residues. The ends were cut back, 5 bases at V and 7 bases at J, with 14 bases in the middle. CDR3 residues: CASSQVGGSGYTF. CDR3 sequence (DNA): TGTGCCAGCAGCCAAGTGGGGGGATCTGGCTACACCTTC. Full variable domain (rest looked up from reference TRBV7-8 and TRBJ1-2): GAGVSQSPRYKVAKRGQDVALRCDPISGHVSLFWYQQALGQGPEFLTYFQNEAQLDKSGLPSDRFFAERPEGSVSTLKIQRTQQEDSAVYLCASSQVGGSGYTFGSGTRLTVV.

The rearrangement uses TRBV19 and TRBJ1-5; 8 bases fit TRBD1. CDR1 and CDR2 (germline): LNHDA, SQIVND (reference sequence). This CDR3 has 17 amino acids. Trimming took 5 bases from V and 3 from J; bases not matched to a gene: 12. CDR3 sequence reads: CASSPFPDRGYNQPQHF. CDR3 nucleotide sequence: TGTGCCAGTAGTCCGTTCCCTGACAGGGGATACAATCAGCCCCAGCATTTT.

This chain joins TRBV4-1 and TRBJ2-5; a possible D gene is TRBD1 (6 bases). The germline CDR1 and CDR2 sequences are MGHRA and YSYEKL. Trimming stripped 0 bases from V and 1 base from J, with 9 bases between. This CDR3 is built from 15 residues. The CDR3 DNA sequence: TGCGCCAGCAGCCAAGATTGGACAGTCCAAGAGACCCAGTACTTC. This gives the protein CASSQDWTVQETQYF.

This chain connects TRBV5-1 to TRBJ1-2; D unclear. The germline CDR1 and CDR2 sequences are SGHRS and YFSETQ. Deletions cut 4 bases from V and 1 base from J, with 14 bases between. The CDR3 contains 15 residues. CDR3 nucleotide sequence: TGCGCCAGCAGCCGAGACGGGGAATTTAACTATGGCTACACCTTC. Amino acid sequence: CASSRDGEFNYGYTF.

The chain carries TRBV19 and TRBJ2-7, with 12 bases identical to TRBD2. Germline loops: CDR1 LNHDA, CDR2 SQIVND (reference sequence). The CDR3 has 15 residues. With 6 bases clipped from V and 2 bases from J, the junction kept 5 bases outside the gene matches. CDR3 bases: TGTGCCAGTAGCCTACGACTAGCGGGGGCCTACGAGCAGTACTTC. The encoded protein is CASSLRLAGAYEQYF.

The rearrangement uses TRBV27 and TRBJ2-3; maybe TRBD1 (5 bases). The V end was cut by 5 bases, the J end by 1 base, with 10 bases between. Germline V CDR1 and CDR2: MNHEY, SMNVEV (reference sequence). CDR3 length: 14 residues. In DNA, the CDR3 is TGTGCCAGCAGTCTGACAGTTCGCACAGATACGCAGTATTTT. Its protein is CASSLTVRTDTQYF.

CDR3 sequence (DNA): TGCGCCAGCAGCCAAGATCGGCGGGACAGGCCCAATCTAAACTATGGCTACACCTTC. It encodes CASSQDRRDRPNLNYGYTF. J is TRBJ1-2 and V is TRBV4-3; 8 bases align to TRBD1. V was clipped by 0 bases and J by 2 bases; unmatched bases: 14. The germline CDR1 and CDR2 sequences are LGHNA and YSLEER. The CDR3 loop spans 19 amino acids.

The chain links TRBV19 to TRBJ1-1; TRBD1 matches at 10 bases. The CDR3 sequence is 16 residues long. Germline V CDR1 and CDR2: LNHDA, SQIVND (reference sequence). Losses at the gene ends were 4 bases for V and 5 bases for J; bases not matched to a gene: 10. CDR3 loop: CASSTRQGASPTEAFF. The CDR3, as DNA: TGTGCCAGTAGTACAAGACAGGGGGCGAGTCCTACTGAAGCTTTCTTT. The variable domain in full, completed from reference TRBV19 and TRBJ1-1, reads DGGITQSPKYLFRKEGQNVTLSCEQNLNHDAMYWYRQDPGQGLRLIYYSQIVNDFQKGDIAEGYSVSREKKESFPLTVTSAQKNPTAFYLCASSTRQGASPTEAFFGQGTRLTVV.

This clone was observed a few times. The chain is built from TRBV30 and TRBJ1-1, with D possibly matching TRBD1 (5 bases). Between the trimmed V and J ends, which lost 4 bases and 8 bases, there was a span of 11 bases. The germline CDR1 and CDR2 sequences are GTSNPN and SVGIG (reference sequence). This CDR3 spans 11 amino acids. Here the CDR3 DNA reads TGTGCCTGGAAGGGGCTCGGCGAAGCTTTCTTT. Translated, it gives CAWKGLGEAFF.

This clone was observed a handful of times. CDR3 sequence reads: CASSYGTSGTDTQYF. For the CDR3, the DNA is TGTGCCAGCAGTTACGGGACTAGCGGCACAGATACGCAGTATTTT. The rearrangement links TRBV6-5 to TRBJ2-3; 10 bases map to TRBD2. The ends lost 2 bases at V and 1 base at J; junction bases unmatched: 0. Per the germline V gene, CDR1 is MNHEY and CDR2 is SVGAGI. The CDR3 is made up of 15 amino acids.

V usage is TRBV9 and J usage is TRBJ1-1; perhaps TRBD1 as D (6 bases). V was shortened by 2 bases and J by 8 bases, with 16 bases between the two germline ends. The CDR3 length is 14 residues. CDR1 SGDLS and CDR2 YYNGEE come from the germline V gene. This CDR3 is CASSVVGQGQEAFF. The DNA for the CDR3 is TGTGCCAGCAGCGTGGTAGGGCAGGGACAAGAAGCTTTCTTT. The full variable domain, with the rest looked up from reference TRBV9 and TRBJ1-1, is DSGVTQTPKHLITATGQRVTLRCSPRSGDLSVYWYQQSLDQGLQFLIQYYNGEERAKGNILERFSAQQFPDLHSELNLSSLELGDSALYFCASSVVGQGQEAFFGQGTRLTVV.

Only one count was recorded for this clone. The rearrangement links TRBV25-1 to TRBJ1-1; 7 bases agree with TRBD1. Per germline, CDR1 MGHDK and CDR2 SYGVNS. CDR3 length: 11 amino acids. The ends lost 6 bases at V and 7 bases at J; junction bases unmatched: 2. CDR3 amino acids: CASRRQGEAFF. The CDR3 coding sequence is TGTGCCAGCAGGCGACAGGGTGAAGCTTTCTTT.

The V call is TRBV6-6, the J call TRBJ2-7; D perhaps matches TRBD1 (6 bases). Per the germline V gene, CDR1 is MNHNY and CDR2 is SVGAGI (reference sequence). CDR3 length equals 13 residues. Trimming removed 6 bases at V and 3 bases at J, with 12 bases between. The CDR3 spells CASSPPGDYEQYF. The CDR3 region has the DNA TGTGCCAGCAGCCCCCCAGGGGACTACGAGCAGTACTTC.

The rearrangement links TRBV20-1 to TRBJ1-1; D gene uncertain. V was shortened by 0 bases and J by 7 bases, with 6 bases between the two germline ends. Germline CDR1 DFQATT, CDR2 SNEGSKA (reference sequence). The CDR3 has 11 amino acids. This CDR3 reads CSARDRDEAFF. DNA for the CDR3: TGCAGTGCTAGAGATCGGGATGAAGCTTTCTTT.